This TCR beta chain was identified in a study of blood T cell repertoires in COVID-19. The CDR3 contains 15 residues. Germline V gene sequence: CDR1 LNHDA, CDR2 SQIVND (reference sequence). The V gene lost 1 base and the J gene lost 4 bases, with 12 bases spanning the gap. Sequencing was performed with immunoSEQ multiplex PCR; in TCRdb, only in-frame clones are kept and a portion is missing. The sample includes 220,000 or so clones, almost 90% seen only once; the top ten take roughly 16%. Sequenced material: PBMCs or T cells enriched from blood (not recorded which). This TCR was recovered from a man aged 25 to 40 who had been exposed to COVID-19. The V call is TRBV19, the J call TRBJ2-3; D might be TRBD2 (6 bases). CDR3 sequence reads: CASSIGGGEADTQYF. The CDR3 bases are TGTGCCAGTAGTATAGGTGGCGGGGAGGCAGATACGCAGTATTTT.